The T cell receptor (beta chain) described here comes from a study of OX40 agonist ivuxolimab in advanced cancers. In the study overall: Patients enrolled in dose escalation were diagnosed with hepatocellular carcinoma, melanoma, renal cell or head and neck cancer.

TCRdb keeps only in-frame clones here, not all; method: immunoSEQ multiplex PCR. The sample carries approximately 65,000 clones, about 92% recorded once. Points from the study as a whole: Fewer expanded clones were found on average in CD4+ than in CD8+ T cells.

The CDR3 consists of 13 residues. The germline V gene has CDR1 SGHRS and CDR2 YFSETQ. Unmatched junction bases numbered 6, after V lost 6 bases and J lost 5 bases. About this clone itself: No antigen is known for it.

The rearrangement uses TRBV5-1 and TRBJ2-5, with TRBD1 matching 8 bases. This specimen was CD4+ or CD8+ T cells sorted from blood, taken in a trial of the OX40 agonist ivuxolimab. This TCR was recovered from an adult with an advanced solid tumor such as melanoma, head and neck, liver or kidney cancer. In nucleotides, the CDR3 is TGCGCCAGCAATCCAGGGGGCGGGGAGACCCAGTACTTC. Amino acids: CASNPGGGETQYF.